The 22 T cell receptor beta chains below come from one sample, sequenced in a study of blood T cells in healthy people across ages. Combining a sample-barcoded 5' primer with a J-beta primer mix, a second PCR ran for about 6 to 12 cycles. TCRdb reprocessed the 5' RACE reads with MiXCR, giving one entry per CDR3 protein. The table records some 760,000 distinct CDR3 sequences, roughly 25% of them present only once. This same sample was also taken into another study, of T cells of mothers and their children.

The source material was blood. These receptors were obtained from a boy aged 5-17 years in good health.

CDR3 protein: CASSPGTGVVYTDTQYF. The CDR3 DNA is TGTGCCAGCAGCCCCGGGACAGGGGTTGTATACACAGATACGCAGTATTTT. This chain links TRBV14 with TRBJ2-3, with 10 positions matching TRBD1. V lost 4 bases and J lost 2; bases outside the gene matches: 9. Germline CDR1 is SGHDN and CDR2 is FVKESK. This CDR3 region has 17 residues.

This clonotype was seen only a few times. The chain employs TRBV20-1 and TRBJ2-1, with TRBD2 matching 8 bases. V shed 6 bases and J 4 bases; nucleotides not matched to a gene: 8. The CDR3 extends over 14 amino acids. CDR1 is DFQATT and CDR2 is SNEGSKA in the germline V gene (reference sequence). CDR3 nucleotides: TGCAGTGCAGTACTAGCGGAGGCATACAATGAGCAGTTCTTC. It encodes CSAVLAEAYNEQFF.

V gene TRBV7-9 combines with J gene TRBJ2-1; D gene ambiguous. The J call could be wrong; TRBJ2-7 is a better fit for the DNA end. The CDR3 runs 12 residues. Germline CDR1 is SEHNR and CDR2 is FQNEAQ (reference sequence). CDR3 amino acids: CASSFSYNEQYF. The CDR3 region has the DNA TGTGCCAGCAGCTTCAGTTATAACGAGCAGTACTTC.

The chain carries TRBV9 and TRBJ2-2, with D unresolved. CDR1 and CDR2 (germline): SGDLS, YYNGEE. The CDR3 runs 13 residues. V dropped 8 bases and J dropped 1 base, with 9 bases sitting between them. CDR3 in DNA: TGTGCCAGTGGTCGCGAGAACACCGGGGAGCTGTTTTTT. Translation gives CASGRENTGELFF.

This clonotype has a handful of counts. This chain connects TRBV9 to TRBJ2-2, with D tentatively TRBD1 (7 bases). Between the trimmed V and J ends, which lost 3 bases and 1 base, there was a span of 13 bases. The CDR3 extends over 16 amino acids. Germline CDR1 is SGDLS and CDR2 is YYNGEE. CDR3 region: CASSAAGGKNTGELFF. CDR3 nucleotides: TGTGCCAGCAGCGCGGCAGGGGGGAAGAACACCGGGGAGCTGTTTTTT.

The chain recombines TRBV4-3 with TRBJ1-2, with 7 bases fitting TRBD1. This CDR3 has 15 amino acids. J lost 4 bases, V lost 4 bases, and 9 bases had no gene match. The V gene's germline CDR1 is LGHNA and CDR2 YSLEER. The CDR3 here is CASSRFTGDVYGYTF. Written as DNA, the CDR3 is TGCGCCAGCAGCCGATTTACAGGGGACGTCTATGGCTACACCTTC.

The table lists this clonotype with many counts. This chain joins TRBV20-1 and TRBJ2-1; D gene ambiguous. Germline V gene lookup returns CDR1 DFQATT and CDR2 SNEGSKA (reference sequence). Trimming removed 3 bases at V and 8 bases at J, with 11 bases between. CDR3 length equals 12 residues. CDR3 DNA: TGCAGTGCTAGTTTGGCGAGCGATGAGCAGTTCTTC. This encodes CSASLASDEQFF.

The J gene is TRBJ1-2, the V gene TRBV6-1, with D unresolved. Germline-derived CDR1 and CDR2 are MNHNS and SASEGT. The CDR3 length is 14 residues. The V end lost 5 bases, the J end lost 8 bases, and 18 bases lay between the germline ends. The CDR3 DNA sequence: TGTGCCAGCAGTCCGGACGTCCTACTAGACGGCTACACCTTC. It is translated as CASSPDVLLDGYTF.

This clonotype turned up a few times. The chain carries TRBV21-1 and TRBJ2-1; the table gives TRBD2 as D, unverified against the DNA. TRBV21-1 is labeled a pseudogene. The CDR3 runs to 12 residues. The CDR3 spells CASGETHNEQFF. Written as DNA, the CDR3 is TGTGCCAGTGGGGAGACCCACAATGAGCAGTTCTTC.

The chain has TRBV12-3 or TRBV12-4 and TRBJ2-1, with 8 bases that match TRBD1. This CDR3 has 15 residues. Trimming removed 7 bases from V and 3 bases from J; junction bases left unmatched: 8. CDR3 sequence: CASNPDRGLYNEQFF. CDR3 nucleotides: TGTGCCAGCAACCCCGACAGGGGACTCTACAATGAGCAGTTCTTC.

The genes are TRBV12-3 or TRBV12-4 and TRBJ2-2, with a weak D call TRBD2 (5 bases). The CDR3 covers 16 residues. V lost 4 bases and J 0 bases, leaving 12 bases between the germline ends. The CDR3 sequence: CASSSPDFPNTGELFF. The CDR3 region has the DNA TGTGCCAGCAGTTCCCCGGACTTTCCGAACACCGGGGAGCTGTTTTTT.

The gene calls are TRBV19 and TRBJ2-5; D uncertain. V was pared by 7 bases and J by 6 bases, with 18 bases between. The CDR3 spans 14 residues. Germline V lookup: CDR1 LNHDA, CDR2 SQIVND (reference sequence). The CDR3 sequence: CASMAPGGRKTQYF. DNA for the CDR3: TGTGCCAGTATGGCCCCGGGCGGCAGAAAGACCCAGTACTTC.

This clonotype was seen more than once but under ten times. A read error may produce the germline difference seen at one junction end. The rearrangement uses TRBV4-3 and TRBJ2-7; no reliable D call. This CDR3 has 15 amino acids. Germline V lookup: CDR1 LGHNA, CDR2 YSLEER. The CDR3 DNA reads TGCGCCAGCAGCCAAGAATGGGTTGCCCCCTACGAACAGTACTTC. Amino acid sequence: CASSQEWVAPYEQYF.

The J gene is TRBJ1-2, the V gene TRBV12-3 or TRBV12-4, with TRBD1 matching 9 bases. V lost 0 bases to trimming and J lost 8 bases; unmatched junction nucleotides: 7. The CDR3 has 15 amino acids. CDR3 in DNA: TGTGCCAGCAGTTTAGCGGGGACAGGGTTCGTGGGCTACACCTTC. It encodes CASSLAGTGFVGYTF.

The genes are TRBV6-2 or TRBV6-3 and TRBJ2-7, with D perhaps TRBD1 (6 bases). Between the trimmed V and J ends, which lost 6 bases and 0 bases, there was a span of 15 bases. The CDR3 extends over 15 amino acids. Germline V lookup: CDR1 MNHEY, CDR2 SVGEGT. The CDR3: CASSDRLSRSYEQYF. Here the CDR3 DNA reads TGTGCCAGCAGCGACAGGTTATCACGCTCCTACGAGCAGTACTTC.

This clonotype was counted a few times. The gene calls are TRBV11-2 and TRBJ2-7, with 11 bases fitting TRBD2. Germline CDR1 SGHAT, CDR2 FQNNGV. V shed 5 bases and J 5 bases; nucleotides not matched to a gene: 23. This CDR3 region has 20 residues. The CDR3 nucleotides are TGTGCCAGCAGCCCAGACAGGTTCTCACGGGATAGCGGGAGGGCCCACGAGCAGTACTTC. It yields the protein CASSPDRFSRDSGRAHEQYF.

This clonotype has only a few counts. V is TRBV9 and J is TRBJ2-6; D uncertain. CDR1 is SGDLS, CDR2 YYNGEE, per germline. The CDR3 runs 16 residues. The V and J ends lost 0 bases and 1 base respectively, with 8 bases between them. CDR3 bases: TGTGCCAGCAGCGTAGGCGTATGGTCTGGGGCCAACGTCCTGACTTTC. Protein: CASSVGVWSGANVLTF.

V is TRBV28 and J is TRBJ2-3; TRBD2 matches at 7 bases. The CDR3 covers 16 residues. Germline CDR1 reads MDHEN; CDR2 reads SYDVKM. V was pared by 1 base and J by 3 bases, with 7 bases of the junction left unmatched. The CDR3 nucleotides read TGTGCCAGCAGTTTATTATCAGGGAGGGGTACAGATACGCAGTATTTT. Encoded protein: CASSLLSGRGTDTQYF.

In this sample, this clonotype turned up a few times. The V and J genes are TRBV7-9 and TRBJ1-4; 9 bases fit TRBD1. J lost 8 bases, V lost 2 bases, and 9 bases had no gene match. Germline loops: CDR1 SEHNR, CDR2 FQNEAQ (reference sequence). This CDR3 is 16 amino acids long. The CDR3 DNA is TGTGCCAGCAGCTTATTCGGCTCCGGGACAGGGGAAAAACTGTTTTTT. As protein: CASSLFGSGTGEKLFF.

This CDR3 reads CSAATSGMDYEQYF. The CDR3 DNA reads as TGCAGTGCTGCGACTAGCGGTATGGACTACGAGCAGTACTTC. The gene calls are TRBV20-1 and TRBJ2-7; 9 bases agree with TRBD2. The V gene end was trimmed by 5 bases and the J gene end by 3 bases; junction bases not matched to a gene: 8. Germline V CDR1 and CDR2: DFQATT, SNEGSKA (reference sequence). The CDR3 consists of 14 residues.

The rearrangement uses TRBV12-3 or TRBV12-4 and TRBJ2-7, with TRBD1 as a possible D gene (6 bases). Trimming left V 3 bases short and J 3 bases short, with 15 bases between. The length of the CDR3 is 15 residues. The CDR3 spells CASSFSQGMNYEQYF. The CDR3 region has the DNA TGTGCCAGCAGTTTCTCTCAGGGGATGAACTACGAGCAGTACTTC.

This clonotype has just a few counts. This chain's CDR3 is CASSLGAHEQFF. CDR3 DNA: TGTGCCAGCAGCTTGGGGGCCCATGAGCAGTTCTTC. This chain joins TRBV7-2 and TRBJ2-1, with D possibly matching TRBD1 (6 bases). This CDR3 has 12 amino acids. Germline V gives CDR1 SGHTA, CDR2 FQGNSA. V was clipped by 3 bases and J by 8 bases, with 8 bases between them.